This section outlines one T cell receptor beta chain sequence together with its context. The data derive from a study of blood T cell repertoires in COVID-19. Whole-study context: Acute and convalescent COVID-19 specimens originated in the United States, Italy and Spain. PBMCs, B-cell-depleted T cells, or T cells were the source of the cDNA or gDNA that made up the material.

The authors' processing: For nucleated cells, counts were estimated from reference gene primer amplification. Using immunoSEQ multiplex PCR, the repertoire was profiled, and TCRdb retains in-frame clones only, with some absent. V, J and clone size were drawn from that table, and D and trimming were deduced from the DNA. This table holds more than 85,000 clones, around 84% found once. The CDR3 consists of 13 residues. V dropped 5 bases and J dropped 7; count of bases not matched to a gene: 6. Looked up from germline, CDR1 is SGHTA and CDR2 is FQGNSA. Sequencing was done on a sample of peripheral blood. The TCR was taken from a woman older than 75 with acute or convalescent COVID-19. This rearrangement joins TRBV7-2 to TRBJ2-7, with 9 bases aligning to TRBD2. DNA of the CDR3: TGTGCCAGCAGCCTGGGACTAGCAGGGGAGCAGTACTTC. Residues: CASSLGLAGEQYF.